One and the same sample provided the 22 T cell receptor beta chains below, sequenced in a study of regulatory T cells in long-lasting Graves disease listed by TCRdb under 2021. The sample's time point label, decoded: newly diagnosed GD, antithyroid drugs for less than 3 months. RNA was extracted from PBMCs in TRIzol for both TCR sequencing and RNA sequencing. Receptor libraries were prepared by multiplex PCR. These reads were obtained on an Illumina HiSeq 4000. CDR3 regions were amplified by Arm-PCR with iRepertoire HTBI primers to construct TCR beta libraries. The public sequencing data were trimmed at Q25 with fastp and processed into clonotypes with MiXCR by TCRdb, which kept only in-frame beta chains. When rows share a CDR3 protein, they turn into one entry using the most common DNA and genes. The sample table records roughly 500,000 distinct CDR3 sequences; 14% of these occur just once. Jointly, the top ten make up around a sixth of the sample.

Separately, the same data were catalogued under a study of T cells in Graves' hyperthyroidism and ophthalmopathy.

The material sequenced was peripheral blood mononuclear cells (PBMCs), taken at new diagnosis, from a patient treated with antithyroid drugs. The receptors originated from a woman aged 45-60 years with Graves disease. Donor details come from another sample of the same person, matched by shared clones.

This clonotype was recorded many times. This rearrangement joins TRBV28 to TRBJ2-2, with 10 bases lining up with TRBD2. CDR1 is MDHEN and CDR2 is SYDVKM in the germline V gene. This CDR3 comprises 14 residues. V was pared by 7 bases and J by 10 bases, with 9 bases of the junction left unmatched. The CDR3 region is CASTSSGSRVELFF. CDR3 DNA sequence: TGTGCCAGCACTTCTAGCGGGAGCAGGGTGGAGCTGTTTTTT.

Ten or more counts support this clonotype. V and J are TRBV7-8 and TRBJ1-1, with D possibly matching TRBD1 (5 bases). The V gene lost 1 base and the J gene lost 6 bases, with 15 bases spanning the gap. CDR1 and CDR2 from the germline V gene are SGHVS and FQNEAQ. This CDR3 contains 15 residues. The CDR3 DNA sequence: TGTGCCAGCAGCTTAGAGGAGGGACGGAGGGCTGAAGCTTTCTTT. It encodes CASSLEEGRRAEAFF. The full variable domain, its missing parts supplied by reference TRBV7-8 and TRBJ1-1, is GAGVSQSPRYKVAKRGQDVALRCDPISGHVSLFWYQQALGQGPEFLTYFQNEAQLDKSGLPSDRFFAERPEGSVSTLKIQRTQQEDSAVYLCASSLEEGRRAEAFFGQGTRLTVV.

This clonotype has ten or more counts. Here the CDR3 DNA reads TGCGCCAGCAGTGAAGCCTACGGTGGGAGCGGGAGCCACGGGGAGCTGTTTTTT. Translating it yields CASSEAYGGSGSHGELFF. This rearrangement joins TRBV10-1 to TRBJ2-2, with TRBD2 matching 8 bases. The CDR3 covers 18 residues. Germline CDR1 reads WNHNN; CDR2 reads SYGVQD (reference sequence). J was trimmed by 7 bases and V by 3 bases; bases with no gene match: 16.

In this sample, this clonotype turned up many times. The chain uses TRBV7-9 and TRBJ1-6; 8 bases map to TRBD1. The CDR3 extends over 15 amino acids. J lost 7 bases, V lost 5 bases, and 7 bases had no gene match. Germline V gene data show CDR1 as SEHNR and CDR2 as FQNEAQ (reference sequence). The CDR3 DNA reads as TGTGCCAGCAGCGAGACAGGGGTGGGAAATTCACCCCTCCACTTT. Protein product: CASSETGVGNSPLHF.

CDR3 sequence (DNA): TGCGCCAGCAGCCAACCTTCCCGGGCCCAAGAGACCCAGTACTTC. This encodes CASSQPSRAQETQYF. The chain recombines TRBV4-1 with TRBJ2-5; D call uncertain. The ends were cut back, 2 bases at V and 1 base at J, with 11 bases in the middle. Germline values: CDR1 MGHRA, CDR2 YSYEKL. This CDR3 region has 15 residues.

There are a few counts of this clonotype. This likely came from a read error, as a far larger clone is one base away. This chain connects TRBV3-1 to TRBJ1-1, with D possibly matching TRBD1 (6 bases). The CDR3 runs to 14 residues. In germline, CDR1 is LGHDT, CDR2 YNNKEL (reference sequence). CDR3 DNA sequence: TGTGTCAGCAGCCAAGGGGGGGCGAACACTGAAGCTTTCTTT. It yields the protein CVSSQGGANTEAFF.

The CDR3 region is CASSAGGLSGGETQYF. CDR3 in DNA: TGTGCCAGTAGTGCAGGGGGGTTATCAGGAGGAGAGACCCAGTACTTC. J is TRBJ2-5 and V is TRBV19; TRBD1 might be the D (7 bases). This CDR3 contains 16 residues. The V gene's germline CDR1 is LNHDA and CDR2 SQIVND (reference sequence). Trimming cost V 5 bases and J 4 bases, with 20 bases left between them.

There are a few counts of this clonotype. The J gene is TRBJ2-7, the V gene TRBV7-9; the D is unclear. V lost 5 bases, J lost 6 bases, and 17 bases lay in between. The CDR3 contains 14 residues. Germline V gene lookup returns CDR1 SEHNR and CDR2 FQNEAQ (reference sequence). Written as DNA, the CDR3 is TGTGCCAGCAGCCTTCTTTGGGTCGGATCCGAGCAGTACTTC. Translation gives CASSLLWVGSEQYF.

V usage is TRBV6-4 and J usage is TRBJ2-1, with TRBD1 matching over 7 bases. Trimming at V came to 5 bases and at J to 6 bases, leaving 10 bases not matched to a gene. The CDR3 length is 15 residues. Germline V gene data show CDR1 as MRHNA and CDR2 as SNTAGT. The CDR3 region is CASSLEGAGGNEQFF. The CDR3 DNA reads as TGTGCCAGCAGTCTCGAGGGGGCGGGTGGCAATGAGCAGTTCTTC.

There are many counts of this clonotype. The chain links TRBV3-1 to TRBJ2-7; the D call may be TRBD1 or TRBD2 (5 bases each). Between the trimmed V and J ends, which lost 2 bases and 0 bases, there was a span of 11 bases. This CDR3 is built from 15 residues. Germline-derived CDR1 and CDR2 are LGHDT and YNNKEL (reference sequence). CDR3 amino acids: CASSQWDVSSYEQYF. CDR3 nucleotides: TGTGCCAGCAGCCAATGGGACGTTAGCTCCTACGAGCAGTACTTC.

This clonotype was seen repeatedly, ten times or more. V is TRBV7-6 and J is TRBJ2-6; D not resolved. V was pared by 1 base and J by 0 bases, with 22 bases between. Germline CDR1 SGHVS, CDR2 FNYEAQ. The CDR3 length is 21 residues. DNA for the CDR3: TGTGCCAGCAGCTTAGGCCACCTCGGTCGTCACTATAGCTCTGGGGCCAACGTCCTGACTTTC. The encoded protein is CASSLGHLGRHYSSGANVLTF.

There are many counts of this clonotype. V is TRBV6-1 and J is TRBJ2-3; 7 positions match TRBD2. Trimming at V came to 8 bases and at J to 1 base, leaving 9 bases not matched to a gene. Germline V gene data show CDR1 as MNHNS and CDR2 as SASEGT. The CDR3 consists of 15 residues. CDR3 in amino acids: CASGIKRGGTDTQYF. CDR3 in DNA: TGTGCCAGCGGAATCAAGCGGGGCGGCACAGATACGCAGTATTTT.

Ten or more counts support this clonotype. The rearrangement links TRBV5-8 to TRBJ2-1; 11 bases align to TRBD2. CDR1 and CDR2 from the germline V gene are SGHTS and YDEGEE. There are 16 residues in the CDR3. The V segment lost 0 bases and the J segment 9 bases; nucleotides outside the gene matches: 8. The CDR3 coding sequence is TGTGCCAGCAGCTTGGCCACTAGCGGGAGTTGGAGTGAGCAGTTCTTC. Protein: CASSLATSGSWSEQFF.

As DNA, the CDR3 is TGCGCCAGCAGCCCGACTAGCGGGAGTATGTATGAGCAGTTCTTC. This encodes CASSPTSGSMYEQFF. This sequence joins TRBV4-1 and TRBJ2-1; 12 nucleotides match TRBD2. The CDR3 contains 15 residues. Trimming took 4 bases from V and 8 from J; bases not matched to a gene: 6. Germline CDR1 MGHRA, CDR2 YSYEKL.

The V call is TRBV5-4, the J call TRBJ2-3; 7 bases fit TRBD2. This CDR3 comprises 17 residues. Germline V gene sequence: CDR1 SGHNT, CDR2 YYREEE (reference sequence). The V gene end was trimmed by 0 bases and the J gene end by 5 bases; junction bases not matched to a gene: 12. CDR3 residues: CASSLAGGRAAGDTQYF. The CDR3 DNA reads TGTGCCAGCAGCTTGGCCGGAGGGAGGGCCGCAGGAGATACGCAGTATTTT.

This clonotype was detected only a few times. The rearrangement links TRBV28 to TRBJ2-4; unclear D gene. The ends were cut back, 1 base at V and 7 bases at J, with 5 bases in the middle. Germline V CDR1 and CDR2: MDHEN, SYDVKM. This CDR3 comprises 12 residues. CDR3 DNA sequence: TGTGCCAGCAGTTTATCCAGTAACATTCAGTACTTC. This translates into CASSLSSNIQYF.

This clonotype came up a few times. A much larger clone is a single base away; this may be a read error. V usage is TRBV12-3 or TRBV12-4 and J usage is TRBJ2-5; 12 bases line up with TRBD2. The CDR3 is 16 residues long. Losses at the gene ends were 4 bases for V and 7 bases for J; bases not matched to a gene: 10. CDR3 loop: CASSSGLAGAEGTQYF. CDR3 DNA: TGTGCCAGCAGTTCGGGACTAGCGGGCGCCGAAGGGACCCAGTACTTC.

This clonotype was seen at least ten times. The chain carries TRBV11-2 and TRBJ2-2; TRBD1 aligns across 9 bases. The CDR3 runs 16 residues. J gave up 4 bases and V 3 bases, and 6 bases lay outside the gene matches. CDR1 is SGHAT and CDR2 is FQNNGV in the germline V gene. The CDR3 here is CASSLGDRAVTGELFF. The CDR3, as DNA: TGTGCCAGCAGCTTGGGGGACAGGGCCGTCACCGGGGAGCTGTTTTTT. Complete variable domain (other parts from reference TRBV11-2 and TRBJ2-2): EAGVAQSPRYKIIEKRQSVAFWCNPISGHATLYWYQQILGQGPKLLIQFQNNGVVDDSQLPKDRFSAERLKGVDSTLKIQPAKLEDSAVYLCASSLGDRAVTGELFFGEGSRLTVL.

The rearrangement uses TRBV24-1 and TRBJ2-2, with D possibly being TRBD2 (6 bases). Trimming took 1 base from V and 1 from J, leaving 15 bases between them. There are 18 residues in the CDR3. Germline CDR1 KGHDR, CDR2 SFDVKD. Here the CDR3 DNA reads TGTGCCACCAGTGATTTATCGCTGGATAGCGGGAACACCGGGGAGCTGTTTTTT. This codes for CATSDLSLDSGNTGELFF.

This clonotype has at least ten counts. The rearrangement links TRBV11-2 to TRBJ2-5, with 9 nucleotides matching TRBD2. V shed 5 bases and J 2 bases; nucleotides not matched to a gene: 6. Germline V gives CDR1 SGHAT, CDR2 FQNNGV. The CDR3 extends over 15 amino acids. The CDR3 spells CASSPQTSGQETQYF. CDR3 sequence (DNA): TGTGCCAGCAGCCCCCAGACTAGCGGTCAAGAGACCCAGTACTTC. Drawing the rest from reference TRBV11-2 and TRBJ2-5, the complete variable domain is EAGVAQSPRYKIIEKRQSVAFWCNPISGHATLYWYQQILGQGPKLLIQFQNNGVVDDSQLPKDRFSAERLKGVDSTLKIQPAKLEDSAVYLCASSPQTSGQETQYFGPGTRLLVL.

At least ten counts were recorded for this clonotype. V usage is TRBV28 and J usage is TRBJ2-5; 12 nucleotides line up with TRBD2. The V gene end was trimmed by 0 bases and the J gene end by 4 bases; junction bases not matched to a gene: 12. CDR1 and CDR2 from the germline V gene are MDHEN and SYDVKM. CDR3 length: 19 amino acids. CDR3 nucleotides: TGTGCCAGCAGTTTATGCCCCCCGACTAGCGGGAGATGCGGAGAGACCCAGTACTTC. Its protein is CASSLCPPTSGRCGETQYF.

This clonotype was seen only a few times. The rearrangement joins TRBV19 to TRBJ2-3; TRBD1 matches 7 bases. The CDR3 length is 16 residues. Germline CDR1 is LNHDA and CDR2 is SQIVND (reference sequence). Germline trimming cut 4 bases from V and 4 bases from J; bases unmatched to any gene: 11. In nucleotides, the CDR3 is TGTGCCAGTAGTACACCCCGGGACAGTATCCCAGATACGCAGTATTTT. Translation: CASSTPRDSIPDTQYF.